The clone carrying this T cell receptor (beta chain) has just one count. Antigen: not known. Germline V gene sequence: CDR1 MNHEY, CDR2 SVGAGI. V gave up 0 bases and J gave up 2 bases, with 9 bases separating them. There are 15 residues in the CDR3. The source of the sample is a study of memory CD4+ T cells and cytomegalovirus serostatus. Study-wide results and caveats: CD4+ memory repertoires contained about 40% of the roughly 160 reported CMV TCRbeta sequences.

Original handling: After removing out-of-frame reads, around 2,100,000 distinct TCRbeta sequences remained. Profiled with immunoSEQ multiplex PCR; TCRdb holds only in-frame clones, not every one. That table supplies the V and J calls and clone size; D and trimming were determined from the DNA. The table lists 38,000 or so clones, 70% to 80% of them singletons. Single viable CD3+CD4+CD8-CD45RO+ cells were sorted as the memory CD4+ T cells. Sequencing was carried out using memory CD4+ T cells from blood. This clonotype originated in an adult in good health and CMV-seronegative. The V gene is TRBV6-5, the J gene TRBJ2-3; a possible D gene is TRBD1 (5 bases). The CDR3 sequence is CASSYSKGFTDTQYF. The CDR3 DNA reads as TGTGCCAGCAGTTACTCGAAGGGGTTCACAGATACGCAGTATTTT.